This TCR beta chain emerged from a study of blood T cells in healthy people across ages. Germline CDR1 and CDR2: MGHRA and YSYEKL. CDR3 size: 13 residues. Trimming took off 3 bases at V and 2 bases at J, with 7 bases between the two ends. Next came a second PCR, run for about 7 to 12 cycles, which used a sample-barcoded 5' primer along with a J-beta primer mix. TCRdb processed the 5' RACE reads anew with MiXCR; each CDR3 protein has one entry. This repertoire shows 800,000 to 950,000 distinct CDR3 sequences, roughly 35% found once; its top ten account for 13%. This clonotype was seen many times. The receptor was derived from a man aged 18 to 29 in good health. This chain connects TRBV4-1 to TRBJ1-1; D unresolved. The sequencing sample was made of blood. This CDR3 reads CASSQVRNTEAFF. CDR3 coding DNA: TGCGCCAGCAGCCAGGTCCGAAACACTGAAGCTTTCTTT.